A selection of T cell receptor beta chains follows, all from one sample in a study of identical twins. A single record per CDR3 protein comes from TCRdb applying MiXCR to the 5' RACE reads. In the table there are some 440,000 distinct CDR3 sequences, 20% to 25% of which are singletons. These same data were also listed under a study on T cells expressing NK-cell markers.

Input material: CD4+ T cells sorted from blood. Receptors originate from a woman under 30 in good health. CDR3s include the opening cysteine and the closing phenylalanine or tryptophan. The order of the fields is clone size, J gene, D gene, V gene, CDR3 DNA, CDR3 protein. D genes are given only for firm matches. A row's size may be missing; if present it is once, few, many or a size class.

clone_size: NA; j_call: TRBJ1-2; d_call: NA; v_call: TRBV4-2; cdr3_nt: TGTGCCAGCAGCCACGACCAGAGAGCAGGCAACCACTATGGCTACACCTTC; cdr3_aa: CASSHDQRAGNHYGYTF
clone_size: NA; j_call: TRBJ2-5; d_call: TRBD2; v_call: TRBV27; cdr3_nt: TGTGCCAGCAAATTGAGAGCGGGAGGCGGGCAAGAGACCCAGTACTTC; cdr3_aa: CASKLRAGGGQETQYF
clone_size: NA; j_call: TRBJ2-5; d_call: TRBD1; v_call: TRBV7-2; cdr3_nt: TGTGCCAGCAGCTCCCAGGGGGCCCGGGAGACCCAGTACTTC; cdr3_aa: CASSSQGARETQYF
clone_size: few; j_call: TRBJ2-7; d_call: TRBD1; v_call: TRBV27; cdr3_nt: TGTGCCAGTCAATCGCCGGGGACAGGGAGAATTGGCGAGCAGTACTTC; cdr3_aa: CASQSPGTGRIGEQYF
clone_size: few; j_call: TRBJ2-7; d_call: TRBD1; v_call: TRBV3-1; cdr3_nt: TGTGCCAGCAGTCCGGTCGTGGGGACAGTACTTTACGAGCAGTACTTC; cdr3_aa: CASSPVVGTVLYEQYF
clone_size: many; j_call: TRBJ2-2; d_call: NA; v_call: TRBV5-1; cdr3_nt: TGCGCCAGCAGCTTGGATGCCGGGGAGCTGTTTTTT; cdr3_aa: CASSLDAGELFF
clone_size: NA; j_call: TRBJ1-3; d_call: NA; v_call: TRBV6-5; cdr3_nt: TGTGCCAGCAGTTACTCAATAAGCTCTGGAAACACCATATATTTT; cdr3_aa: CASSYSISSGNTIYF
clone_size: NA; j_call: TRBJ2-3; d_call: NA; v_call: TRBV9; cdr3_nt: TGTGCCAGCAGCGTAGAAAAGTTCCCAGATACGCAGTATTTT; cdr3_aa: CASSVEKFPDTQYF
clone_size: NA; j_call: TRBJ2-3; d_call: NA; v_call: TRBV27; cdr3_nt: TGTGCCAGCAGTTTAAGGGGGATCACAGATACGCAGTATTTT; cdr3_aa: CASSLRGITDTQYF
clone_size: few; j_call: TRBJ1-6; d_call: TRBD1; v_call: TRBV5-1; cdr3_nt: TGCGCCAGCAGCTTTCGGGACAGGGATTCACCCCTCCACTTT; cdr3_aa: CASSFRDRDSPLHF
clone_size: few; j_call: TRBJ2-3; d_call: TRBD2; v_call: TRBV7-2; cdr3_nt: TGTGCCAGCAGCTTAAGGGTAGCGGGAAGCACAGATACGCAGTATTTT; cdr3_aa: CASSLRVAGSTDTQYF
clone_size: many; j_call: TRBJ1-5; d_call: NA; v_call: TRBV10-3; cdr3_nt: TGTGCCATCAGTGAGTGGGATCAGCCCCAGCATTTT; cdr3_aa: CAISEWDQPQHF
clone_size: few; j_call: TRBJ2-7; d_call: NA; v_call: TRBV7-2; cdr3_nt: TGTGCCAGCAGCTTAGGGAGGGTCAACGAGCAGTACTTC; cdr3_aa: CASSLGRVNEQYF
clone_size: few; j_call: TRBJ2-3; d_call: NA; v_call: TRBV5-1; cdr3_nt: TGCGCCAGCAGCTTGGACGACTCCGGTGATACGCAGTATTTT; cdr3_aa: CASSLDDSGDTQYF
clone_size: few; j_call: TRBJ2-7; d_call: NA; v_call: TRBV29-1; cdr3_nt: TGCAGCGTTGTGAGGGCGGATTCCTACGAGCAGTACTTC; cdr3_aa: CSVVRADSYEQYF
clone_size: NA; j_call: TRBJ2-7; d_call: TRBD1; v_call: TRBV7-2; cdr3_nt: TGTGCCAGCAGCTACCCACGGACAGGGAACCACGAGCAGTACTTC; cdr3_aa: CASSYPRTGNHEQYF
clone_size: NA; j_call: TRBJ2-7; d_call: NA; v_call: TRBV20-1; cdr3_nt: TGCAGTGCTAGAGTCATTTCCGAGCAGTACTTC; cdr3_aa: CSARVISEQYF
clone_size: few; j_call: TRBJ2-3; d_call: NA; v_call: TRBV7-3; cdr3_nt: TGTGCCAGCAGCCCCCCCGGACTATCTAGCACAGATACGCAGTATTTT; cdr3_aa: CASSPPGLSSTDTQYF
clone_size: NA; j_call: TRBJ2-1; d_call: TRBD2; v_call: TRBV18; cdr3_nt: TGTGCCAGCTCCGGGACTAGCGGGGACAATGAGCAGTTCTTC; cdr3_aa: CASSGTSGDNEQFF
clone_size: NA; j_call: TRBJ2-5; d_call: NA; v_call: TRBV11-2; cdr3_nt: TGTGCCAGCAGCTTCGTTTCCCGGGACCAAGAGACCCAGTACTTC; cdr3_aa: CASSFVSRDQETQYF
clone_size: NA; j_call: TRBJ2-7; d_call: NA; v_call: TRBV27; cdr3_nt: TGTGCCAGCAGTACGGTTGGTTACGAGCAGTACTTC; cdr3_aa: CASSTVGYEQYF
clone_size: NA; j_call: TRBJ2-5; d_call: NA; v_call: TRBV9; cdr3_nt: TGTGCCAGCAGCGTAGATGCGTACCAAGAGACCCAGTACTTC; cdr3_aa: CASSVDAYQETQYF
clone_size: once; j_call: TRBJ2-3; d_call: TRBD2; v_call: TRBV3-1; cdr3_nt: TGTGCCAGCAGCCGGAGACTAGCGGGAGGGGCAGATACGCAGTATTTT; cdr3_aa: CASSRRLAGGADTQYF
clone_size: few; j_call: TRBJ1-1; d_call: NA; v_call: TRBV12-5; cdr3_nt: TGTGCTAGTGGTTTGGGGGCCGTGAACACTGAAGCTTTCTTT; cdr3_aa: CASGLGAVNTEAFF
clone_size: NA; j_call: TRBJ2-7; d_call: NA; v_call: TRBV5-6; cdr3_nt: TGTGCCAGCAGCTTGGGGGGGCAGCAGTACTTC; cdr3_aa: CASSLGGQQYF
clone_size: NA; j_call: TRBJ1-3; d_call: NA; v_call: TRBV9; cdr3_nt: TGTGCCAGCGGCGACAACTCTGGAAACACCATATATTTT; cdr3_aa: CASGDNSGNTIYF
clone_size: few; j_call: TRBJ2-1; d_call: NA; v_call: TRBV6-5; cdr3_nt: TGTGCCAGCAGTTACTCGGGCGTCTACAATGAGCAGTTCTTC; cdr3_aa: CASSYSGVYNEQFF
clone_size: NA; j_call: TRBJ2-3; d_call: NA; v_call: TRBV4-2; cdr3_nt: TGTGCCAGCAGCCAAACGGAAGTTAGTACAGATACGCAGTATTTT; cdr3_aa: CASSQTEVSTDTQYF
clone_size: many; j_call: TRBJ1-2; d_call: NA; v_call: TRBV7-9; cdr3_nt: TGTGCCAGCAGCTTAGGACTGACGGATCGTGGCTACACCTTC; cdr3_aa: CASSLGLTDRGYTF
clone_size: NA; j_call: TRBJ2-7; d_call: NA; v_call: TRBV5-6; cdr3_nt: TGTGCCAGCAGCTTGTCGCCTACCTTGGCCTACGAGCAGTACTTC; cdr3_aa: CASSLSPTLAYEQYF
clone_size: NA; j_call: TRBJ2-5; d_call: TRBD1; v_call: TRBV7-2; cdr3_nt: TGTGCCAGCGGACCAGTCAGACAGGGTGGAGAGACCCAGTACTTC; cdr3_aa: CASGPVRQGGETQYF
clone_size: NA; j_call: TRBJ2-7; d_call: TRBD1; v_call: TRBV5-1; cdr3_nt: TGCGCCAGCAACCGGGACAGACCGACAGCCTCCTACGAGCAGTACTTC; cdr3_aa: CASNRDRPTASYEQYF
clone_size: few; j_call: TRBJ1-2; d_call: NA; v_call: TRBV20-1; cdr3_nt: TGCAGTGCTAGAGATGTAAGCAACTATGGCTACACCTTC; cdr3_aa: CSARDVSNYGYTF
clone_size: NA; j_call: TRBJ2-3; d_call: TRBD2; v_call: TRBV11-2; cdr3_nt: TGTGCCAGCAGCTTATCCGGACTAGCGGGGACTGCGCAGTATTTT; cdr3_aa: CASSLSGLAGTAQYF
clone_size: NA; j_call: TRBJ1-6; d_call: NA; v_call: TRBV7-3; cdr3_nt: TGTGCCAGCAGCGCGGGGCGCACGGGGAATTCACCCCTCCACTTT; cdr3_aa: CASSAGRTGNSPLHF
clone_size: NA; j_call: TRBJ2-1; d_call: TRBD1; v_call: TRBV7-2; cdr3_nt: TGTGCCAGCAGCTTCTGGCAGGGGGCAAACAATGAGCAGTTCTTC; cdr3_aa: CASSFWQGANNEQFF
clone_size: NA; j_call: TRBJ1-2; d_call: NA; v_call: TRBV20-1; cdr3_nt: TGCAGTGCTAGATCCCCTTTAGGGGTGGGGAACTATGGCTACACCTTC; cdr3_aa: CSARSPLGVGNYGYTF
clone_size: few; j_call: TRBJ2-2; d_call: TRBD1; v_call: TRBV5-1; cdr3_nt: TGCGCCAGCAGCTCCTTACACAGGGGGAACACCGGGGAGCTGTTTTTT; cdr3_aa: CASSSLHRGNTGELFF
clone_size: NA; j_call: TRBJ2-1; d_call: NA; v_call: TRBV5-1; cdr3_nt: TGCGCCAGCAGCCCCGGGTTCGGGACTGGAACCTACAATGAGCAGTTCTTC; cdr3_aa: CASSPGFGTGTYNEQFF
clone_size: NA; j_call: TRBJ2-7; d_call: NA; v_call: TRBV12-3/TRBV12-4; cdr3_nt: TGTGCCAGCAGATCACCCTCAGGGTCCTACGAGCAGTACTTC; cdr3_aa: CASRSPSGSYEQYF
clone_size: few; j_call: TRBJ2-1; d_call: NA; v_call: TRBV5-1; cdr3_nt: TGCGCCAGCAATGGAGGGCCGTCCTACAATGAGCAGTTCTTC; cdr3_aa: CASNGGPSYNEQFF
clone_size: NA; j_call: TRBJ1-4; d_call: NA; v_call: TRBV12-3/TRBV12-4; cdr3_nt: TGTGCCAGCAGAGGACAGAATGAAAAACTGTTTTTT; cdr3_aa: CASRGQNEKLFF
clone_size: NA; j_call: TRBJ2-1; d_call: NA; v_call: TRBV5-1; cdr3_nt: TGCGCCAGCAGCAAGGGGATCAGCTCCTACAATGAGCAGTTCTTC; cdr3_aa: CASSKGISSYNEQFF
clone_size: once; j_call: TRBJ1-1; d_call: NA; v_call: TRBV3-1; cdr3_nt: TGTGCCAGCAGCCAAGGGGGAAGGGGGAACACTGAAGCTTTCTTT; cdr3_aa: CASSQGGRGNTEAFF
clone_size: few; j_call: TRBJ1-4; d_call: NA; v_call: TRBV2; cdr3_nt: TGTGCCAGCGGAAGGACTGATGAAAAACTGTTTTTT; cdr3_aa: CASGRTDEKLFF
clone_size: NA; j_call: TRBJ2-5; d_call: NA; v_call: TRBV5-1; cdr3_nt: TGCGCCAGCAGCTGGAGGACAGCACAAGAGACCCAGTACTTC; cdr3_aa: CASSWRTAQETQYF
clone_size: NA; j_call: TRBJ2-2; d_call: NA; v_call: TRBV7-7; cdr3_nt: TGTGCCGTAAAGCGGAGGAACACCGGGGAGCTGTTTTTT; cdr3_aa: CAVKRRNTGELFF
clone_size: NA; j_call: TRBJ2-1; d_call: NA; v_call: TRBV20-1; cdr3_nt: TGCAGTGCTAGAGATAGACAGGCAGAGAGGTACAATGAGCAGTTCTTC; cdr3_aa: CSARDRQAERYNEQFF
clone_size: few; j_call: TRBJ1-3; d_call: NA; v_call: TRBV6-5; cdr3_nt: TGTGCCAGCAGTTCTACGGCCGCGGGTGGAAACACCATATATTTT; cdr3_aa: CASSSTAAGGNTIYF
clone_size: NA; j_call: TRBJ2-5; d_call: NA; v_call: TRBV3-1; cdr3_nt: TGTGCCAGCAGCCAAGGTGTATTTCCCGAGCTGGGGACCCAGTACTTC; cdr3_aa: CASSQGVFPELGTQYF
clone_size: few; j_call: TRBJ1-2; d_call: NA; v_call: TRBV30; cdr3_nt: TGTGCCTGGAGTGTATGGGAGTATGGCTACACCTTC; cdr3_aa: CAWSVWEYGYTF
clone_size: NA; j_call: TRBJ2-3; d_call: NA; v_call: TRBV20-1; cdr3_nt: TGCAGTGCTCCCGGTTGGGGGGATACGCAGTATTTT; cdr3_aa: CSAPGWGDTQYF
clone_size: many; j_call: TRBJ2-1; d_call: NA; v_call: TRBV5-1; cdr3_nt: TGTGCCAGCTCACCGGGCTCCTACAATGAGCAGTTCTTC; cdr3_aa: CASSPGSYNEQFF